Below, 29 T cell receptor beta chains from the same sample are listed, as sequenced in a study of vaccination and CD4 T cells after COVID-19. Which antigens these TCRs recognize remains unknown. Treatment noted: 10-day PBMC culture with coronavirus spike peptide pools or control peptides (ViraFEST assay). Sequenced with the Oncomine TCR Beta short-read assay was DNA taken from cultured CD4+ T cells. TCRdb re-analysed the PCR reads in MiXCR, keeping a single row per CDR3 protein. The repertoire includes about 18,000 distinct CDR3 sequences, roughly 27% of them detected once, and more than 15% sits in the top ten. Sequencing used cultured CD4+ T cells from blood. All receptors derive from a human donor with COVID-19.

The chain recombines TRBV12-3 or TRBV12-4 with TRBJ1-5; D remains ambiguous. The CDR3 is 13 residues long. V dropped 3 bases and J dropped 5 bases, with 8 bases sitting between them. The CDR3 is CASSLARDQPQHF. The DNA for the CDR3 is TGTGCCAGCAGTTTGGCTAGGGATCAGCCCCAGCATTTT.

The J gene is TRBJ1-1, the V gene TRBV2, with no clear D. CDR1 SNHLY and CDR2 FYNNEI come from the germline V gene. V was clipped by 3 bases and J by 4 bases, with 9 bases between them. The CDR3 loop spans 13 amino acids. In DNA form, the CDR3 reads TGTGCCAGCAGTGATGAGGGAGGCACTGAAGCTTTCTTT. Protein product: CASSDEGGTEAFF.

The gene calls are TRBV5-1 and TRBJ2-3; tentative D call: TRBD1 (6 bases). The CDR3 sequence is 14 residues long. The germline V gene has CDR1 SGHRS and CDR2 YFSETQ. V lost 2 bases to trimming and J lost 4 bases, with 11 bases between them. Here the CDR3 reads CASSLGGSADTQYF. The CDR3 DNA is TGCGCCAGCAGCTTAGGGGGTAGCGCAGATACGCAGTATTTT.

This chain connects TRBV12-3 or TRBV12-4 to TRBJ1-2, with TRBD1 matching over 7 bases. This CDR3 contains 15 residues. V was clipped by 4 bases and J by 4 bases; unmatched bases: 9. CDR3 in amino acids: CASSSIRRDSYGYTF. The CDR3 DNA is TGTGCCAGCAGTTCTATACGCCGGGACAGCTATGGCTACACCTTC.

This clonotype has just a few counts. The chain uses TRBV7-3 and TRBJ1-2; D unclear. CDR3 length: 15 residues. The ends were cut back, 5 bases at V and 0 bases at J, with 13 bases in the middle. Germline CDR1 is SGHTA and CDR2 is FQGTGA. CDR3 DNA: TGTGCCAGCAGCAGCTACCGGGGAACTAACTATGGCTACACCTTC. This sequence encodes CASSSYRGTNYGYTF.

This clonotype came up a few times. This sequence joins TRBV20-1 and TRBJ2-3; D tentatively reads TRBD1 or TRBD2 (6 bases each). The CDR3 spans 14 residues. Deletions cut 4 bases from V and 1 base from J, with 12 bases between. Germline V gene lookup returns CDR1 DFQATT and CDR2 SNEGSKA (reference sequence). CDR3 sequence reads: CSAILRGRTDTQYF. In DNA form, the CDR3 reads TGCAGTGCTATCCTCCGGGGGCGCACAGATACGCAGTATTTT.

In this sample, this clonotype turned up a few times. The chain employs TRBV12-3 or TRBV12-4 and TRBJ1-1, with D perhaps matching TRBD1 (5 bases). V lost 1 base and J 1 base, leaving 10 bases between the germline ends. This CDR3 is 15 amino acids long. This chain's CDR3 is CASSLGRTRNTEAFF. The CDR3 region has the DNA TGTGCCAGCAGTTTAGGAAGGACAAGGAACACTGAAGCTTTCTTT.

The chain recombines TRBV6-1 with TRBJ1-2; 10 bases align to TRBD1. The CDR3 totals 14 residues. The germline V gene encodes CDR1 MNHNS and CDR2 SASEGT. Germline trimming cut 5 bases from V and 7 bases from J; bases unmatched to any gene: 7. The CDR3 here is CASSPMGQGSGYTF. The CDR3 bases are TGTGCCAGCAGTCCGATGGGACAGGGGTCTGGCTACACCTTC.

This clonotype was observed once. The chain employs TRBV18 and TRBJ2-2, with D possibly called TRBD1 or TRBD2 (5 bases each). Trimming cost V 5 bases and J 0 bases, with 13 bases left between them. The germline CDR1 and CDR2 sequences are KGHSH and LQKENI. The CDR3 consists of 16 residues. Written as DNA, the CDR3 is TGTGCCAGCTCAGGAATTCAGGGACCGAACACCGGGGAGCTGTTTTTT. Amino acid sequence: CASSGIQGPNTGELFF.

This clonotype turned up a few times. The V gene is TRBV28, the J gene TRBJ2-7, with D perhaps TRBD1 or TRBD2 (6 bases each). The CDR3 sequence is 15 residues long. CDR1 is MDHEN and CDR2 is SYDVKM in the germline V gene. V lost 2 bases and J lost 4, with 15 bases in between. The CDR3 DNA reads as TGTGCCAGCAGTTTAGGGGGGCCTGGGGTGTACGAGCAGTACTTC. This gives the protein CASSLGGPGVYEQYF.

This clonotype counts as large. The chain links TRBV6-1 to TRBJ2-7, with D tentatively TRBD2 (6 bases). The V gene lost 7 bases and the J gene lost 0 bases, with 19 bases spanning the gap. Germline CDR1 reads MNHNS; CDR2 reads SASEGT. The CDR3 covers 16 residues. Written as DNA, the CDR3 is TGTGCCAGCATCCCGCTGGAGGGGATAAGCTCCTACGAGCAGTACTTC. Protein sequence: CASIPLEGISSYEQYF.

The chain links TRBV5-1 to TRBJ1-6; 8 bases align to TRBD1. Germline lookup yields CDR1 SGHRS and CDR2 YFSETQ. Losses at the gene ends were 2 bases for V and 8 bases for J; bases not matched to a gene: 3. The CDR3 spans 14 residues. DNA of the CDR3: TGCGCCAGCAGCTTAAAGGACAGGGATTCACCCCTCCACTTT. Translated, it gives CASSLKDRDSPLHF. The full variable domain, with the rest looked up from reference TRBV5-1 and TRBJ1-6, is KAGVTQTPRYLIKTRGQQVTLSCSPISGHRSVSWYQQTPGQGLQFLFEYFSETQRNKGNFPGRFSGRQFSNSRSEMNVSTLELGDSALYLCASSLKDRDSPLHFGNGTRLTVT.

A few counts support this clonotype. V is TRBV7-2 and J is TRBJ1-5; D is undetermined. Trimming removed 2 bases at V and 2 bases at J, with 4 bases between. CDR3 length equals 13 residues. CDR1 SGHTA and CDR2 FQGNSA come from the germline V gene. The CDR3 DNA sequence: TGTGCCAGCAGCTTATATGGCAATCAGCCCCAGCATTTT. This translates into CASSLYGNQPQHF. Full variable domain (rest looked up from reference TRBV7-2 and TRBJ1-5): GAGVSQSPSNKVTEKGKDVELRCDPISGHTALYWYRQSLGQGLEFLIYFQGNSAPDKSGLPSDRFSAERTGGSVSTLTIQRTQQEDSAVYLCASSLYGNQPQHFGDGTRLSIL.

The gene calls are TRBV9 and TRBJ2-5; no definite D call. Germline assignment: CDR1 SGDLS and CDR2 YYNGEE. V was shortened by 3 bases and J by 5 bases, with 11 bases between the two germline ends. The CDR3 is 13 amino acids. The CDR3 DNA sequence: TGTGCCAGCAGCGGAGTTAGGTCGGAGACCCAGTACTTC. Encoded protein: CASSGVRSETQYF.

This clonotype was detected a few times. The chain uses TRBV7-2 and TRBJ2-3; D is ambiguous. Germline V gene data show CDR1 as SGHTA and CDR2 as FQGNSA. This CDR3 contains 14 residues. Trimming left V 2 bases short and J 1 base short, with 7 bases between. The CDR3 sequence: CASSLFAGTDTQYF. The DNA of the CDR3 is TGTGCCAGCAGCTTATTTGCTGGCACAGATACGCAGTATTTT.

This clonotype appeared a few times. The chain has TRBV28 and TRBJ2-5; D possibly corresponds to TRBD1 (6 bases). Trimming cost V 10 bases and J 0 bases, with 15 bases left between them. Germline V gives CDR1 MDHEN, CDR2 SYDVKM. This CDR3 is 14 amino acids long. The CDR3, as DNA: TGTGCCACCAAGCAAGGGGGTGACCAAGAGACCCAGTACTTC. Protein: CATKQGGDQETQYF. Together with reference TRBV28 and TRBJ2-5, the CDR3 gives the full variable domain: DVKVTQSSRYLVKRTGEKVFLECVQDMDHENMFWYRQDPGLGLRLIYFSYDVKMKEKGDIPEGYSVSREKKERFSLILESASTNQTSMYLCATKQGGDQETQYFGPGTRLLVL.

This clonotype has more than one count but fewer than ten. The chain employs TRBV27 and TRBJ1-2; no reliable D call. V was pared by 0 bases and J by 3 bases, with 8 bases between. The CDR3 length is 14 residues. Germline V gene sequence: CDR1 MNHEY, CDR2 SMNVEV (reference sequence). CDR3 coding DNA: TGTGCCAGCAGTTTATCGGGAGCACACTATGGCTACACCTTC. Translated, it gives CASSLSGAHYGYTF.

The CDR3 DNA reads TGCGCCAGCAAACAGGGGGCCACCTACGAGCAGTACTTC. This gives the protein CASKQGATYEQYF. The chain links TRBV5-1 to TRBJ2-7; the match to TRBD1 covers 9 bases. CDR3 size: 13 residues. Germline CDR1 is SGHRS and CDR2 is YFSETQ. V was clipped by 6 bases and J by 2 bases; unmatched bases: 3. The full variable domain, rest sourced from reference TRBV5-1 and TRBJ2-7, is KAGVTQTPRYLIKTRGQQVTLSCSPISGHRSVSWYQQTPGQGLQFLFEYFSETQRNKGNFPGRFSGRQFSNSRSEMNVSTLELGDSALYLCASKQGATYEQYFGPGTRLTVT.

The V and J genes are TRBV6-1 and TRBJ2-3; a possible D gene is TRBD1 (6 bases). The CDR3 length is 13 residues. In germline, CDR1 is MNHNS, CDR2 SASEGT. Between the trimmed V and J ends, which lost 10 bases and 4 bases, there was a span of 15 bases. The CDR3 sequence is CATGGRTPDTQYF. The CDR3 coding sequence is TGTGCCACTGGGGGCAGGACGCCAGATACGCAGTATTTT.

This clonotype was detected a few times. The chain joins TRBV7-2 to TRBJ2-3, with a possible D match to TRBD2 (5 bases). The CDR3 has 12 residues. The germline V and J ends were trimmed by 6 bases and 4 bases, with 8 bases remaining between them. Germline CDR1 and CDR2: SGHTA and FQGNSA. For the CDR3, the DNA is TGTGCCAGCAGGAGGGCCCCAGATACGCAGTATTTT. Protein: CASRRAPDTQYF.

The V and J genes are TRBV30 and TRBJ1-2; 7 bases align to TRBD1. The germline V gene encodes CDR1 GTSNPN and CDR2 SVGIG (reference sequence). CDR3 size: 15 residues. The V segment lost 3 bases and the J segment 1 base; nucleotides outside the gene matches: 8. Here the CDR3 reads CAWRMDRPDNYGYTF. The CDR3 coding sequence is TGTGCCTGGAGGATGGACAGGCCGGATAACTATGGCTACACCTTC.

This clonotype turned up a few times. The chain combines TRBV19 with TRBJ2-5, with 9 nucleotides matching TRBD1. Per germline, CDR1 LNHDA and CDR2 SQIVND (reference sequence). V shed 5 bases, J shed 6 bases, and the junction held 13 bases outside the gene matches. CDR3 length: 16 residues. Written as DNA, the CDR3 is TGTGCCAGTAGTCTTATCTTGGGACAGGGCCTTCAGACCCAGTACTTC. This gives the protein CASSLILGQGLQTQYF.

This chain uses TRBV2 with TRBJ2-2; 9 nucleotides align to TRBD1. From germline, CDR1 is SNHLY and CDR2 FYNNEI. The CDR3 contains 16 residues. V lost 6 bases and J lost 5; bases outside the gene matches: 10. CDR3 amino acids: CASSPGTGIGTGELFF. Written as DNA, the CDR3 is TGTGCCAGCAGCCCCGGGACAGGGATAGGGACCGGGGAGCTGTTTTTT.

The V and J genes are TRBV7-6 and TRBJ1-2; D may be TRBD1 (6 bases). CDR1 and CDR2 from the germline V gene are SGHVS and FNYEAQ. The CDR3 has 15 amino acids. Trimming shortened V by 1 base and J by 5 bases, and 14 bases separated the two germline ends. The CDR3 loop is CASSLGGGGAYGYTF. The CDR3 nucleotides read TGTGCCAGCAGCTTAGGGGGTGGGGGGGCGTATGGCTACACCTTC.

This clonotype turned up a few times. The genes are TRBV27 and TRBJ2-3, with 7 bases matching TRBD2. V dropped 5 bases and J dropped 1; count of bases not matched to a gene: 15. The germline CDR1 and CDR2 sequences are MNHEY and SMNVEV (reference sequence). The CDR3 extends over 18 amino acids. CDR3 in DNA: TGTGCCAGCAGTGTCGTTTTGTCGAGCGGGGCCCGCACAGATACGCAGTATTTT. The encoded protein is CASSVVLSSGARTDTQYF.

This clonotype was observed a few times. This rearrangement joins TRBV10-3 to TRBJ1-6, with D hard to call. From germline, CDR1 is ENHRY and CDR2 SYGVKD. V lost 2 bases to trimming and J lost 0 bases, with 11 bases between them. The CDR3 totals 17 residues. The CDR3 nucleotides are TGTGCCATCAGTGAGACCGAGAGGAGCTCCTATAATTCACCCCTCCACTTT. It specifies CAISETERSSYNSPLHF.

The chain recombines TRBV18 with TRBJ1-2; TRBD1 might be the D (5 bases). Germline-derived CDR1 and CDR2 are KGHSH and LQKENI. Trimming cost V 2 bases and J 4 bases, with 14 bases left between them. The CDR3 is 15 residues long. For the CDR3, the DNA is TGTGCCAGCTCACCAGTTGACAGCCAGGGCTATGGCTACACCTTC. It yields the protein CASSPVDSQGYGYTF.

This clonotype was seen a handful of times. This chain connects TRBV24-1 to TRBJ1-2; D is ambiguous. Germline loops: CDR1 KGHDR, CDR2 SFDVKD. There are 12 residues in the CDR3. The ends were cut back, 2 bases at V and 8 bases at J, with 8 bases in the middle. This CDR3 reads CATSDSGEGYTF. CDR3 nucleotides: TGTGCCACCAGTGATTCGGGAGAAGGCTACACCTTC.

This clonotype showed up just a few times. The CDR3 DNA sequence: TGTGCCAGCAGCCCAAAGGTGGGGCCCAGCTCCTATAATTCACCCCTCCACTTT. It yields the protein CASSPKVGPSSYNSPLHF. The chain recombines TRBV14 with TRBJ1-6, with D tentatively TRBD1 (5 bases). The CDR3 is made up of 18 amino acids. V was shortened by 4 bases and J by 0 bases, with 16 bases between the two germline ends. Germline CDR1 is SGHDN and CDR2 is FVKESK.